The 25 T cell receptor beta chains listed next were all sequenced from one sample in a study of T cell repertoires in cytomegalovirus infection. For these TCRs, the target antigens are not known. In TCRdb, the reads were re-called with MiXCR into one record per CDR3 protein. The table has around 770,000 distinct CDR3 sequences, about 27% seen once. Here the sequenced sample was cultured CD8+ T cells from PBMCs, taken from culture after CMV antigen stimulation. These receptors were taken from a human donor in good health (CMV status not recorded). Some clones in this sample may be carry-over from other donors' samples.

This clonotype showed up just a few times. V usage is TRBV27 and J usage is TRBJ2-1; D not resolved. The V and J ends lost 1 base and 5 bases respectively, with 18 bases between them. The CDR3 is 17 amino acids. The V gene's germline CDR1 is MNHEY and CDR2 SMNVEV (reference sequence). Written as DNA, the CDR3 is TGTGCCAGCAGTTTATTAAGTAGTCCACCTTCGGACAATGAGCAGTTCTTC. The encoded protein is CASSLLSSPPSDNEQFF.

The V gene is TRBV19, the J gene TRBJ1-2, with D possibly being TRBD1 (6 bases). The germline V gene has CDR1 LNHDA and CDR2 SQIVND (reference sequence). The CDR3 consists of 15 residues. V gave up 0 bases and J gave up 4 bases, with 12 bases separating them. CDR3 nucleotides: TGTGCCAGTAGTATAGAGCCCAGGACAGTCTATGGCTACACCTTC. Translating gives CASSIEPRTVYGYTF.

This clonotype was seen at least ten times. This chain connects TRBV7-6 to TRBJ1-1; D is perhaps TRBD1 (6 bases). V lost 2 bases and J lost 1, with 14 bases in between. CDR3 length: 16 residues. Germline CDR1 and CDR2: SGHVS and FNYEAQ. The CDR3 reads CASSLFMAGENTEAFF. The DNA for the CDR3 is TGTGCCAGCAGCTTATTTATGGCAGGGGAGAACACTGAAGCTTTCTTT.

V usage is TRBV5-4 and J usage is TRBJ2-6; a possible D gene is TRBD1 (6 bases). The CDR3 has 17 amino acids. V was pared by 3 bases and J by 2 bases, with 15 bases between. Germline CDR1 and CDR2: SGHNT and YYREEE (reference sequence). CDR3 sequence: CASSYPDRKTGANVLTF. CDR3 bases: TGTGCCAGCAGCTACCCCGACAGGAAAACTGGGGCCAACGTCCTGACTTTC.

This clonotype was seen a handful of times. The V and J genes are TRBV7-9 and TRBJ1-3; D may be TRBD1 (6 bases). The CDR3 is 15 amino acids. Germline CDR1 is SEHNR and CDR2 is FQNEAQ (reference sequence). The V gene lost 6 bases and the J gene lost 4 bases, with 16 bases spanning the gap. CDR3 nucleotides: TGTGCCAGCAGGGCAAACAGGGACGGGGGAAACACCATATATTTT. Amino acids: CASRANRDGGNTIYF.

This clonotype has a count of ten or more. The CDR3 loop reads CASSLGYEGVTKETQYF. CDR3 DNA: TGTGCCAGCAGCTTAGGTTATGAGGGGGTAACCAAAGAGACCCAGTACTTC. V and J are TRBV11-2 and TRBJ2-5, with a tentative D call TRBD1 (6 bases). CDR3 length: 17 residues. V gave up 1 base and J gave up 3 bases, with 18 bases separating them. The germline V gene encodes CDR1 SGHAT and CDR2 FQNNGV.

This clonotype has a handful of counts. V usage is TRBV19 and J usage is TRBJ1-5; no definite D call. The V gene lost 2 bases and the J gene lost 10 bases, with 18 bases spanning the gap. The CDR3 is made up of 15 amino acids. The germline V gene encodes CDR1 LNHDA and CDR2 SQIVND (reference sequence). The CDR3 spells CASSIYPTGREPQHF. In DNA form, the CDR3 reads TGTGCCAGTAGTATATACCCGACTGGCCGGGAACCCCAGCATTTT.

This clonotype was observed a few times. This chain connects TRBV12-3 or TRBV12-4 to TRBJ1-1, with 10 bases aligning to TRBD1. The CDR3 has 16 residues. V was clipped by 5 bases and J by 5 bases; unmatched bases: 11. CDR3 amino acids: CASSASTGGAGTEAFF. DNA for the CDR3: TGTGCCAGCAGTGCCTCGACAGGGGGCGCAGGAACTGAAGCTTTCTTT.

The J gene is TRBJ1-2, the V gene TRBV2; no reliable D call. CDR3 size: 11 residues. Germline CDR1 SNHLY, CDR2 FYNNEI. V gave up 5 bases and J gave up 6 bases, with 7 bases separating them. CDR3 amino acids: CASSTRNGYTF. CDR3 in DNA: TGTGCCAGCAGTACAAGGAATGGCTACACCTTC.

The V call is TRBV19, the J call TRBJ1-1; no clear D. CDR1 and CDR2 from the germline V gene are LNHDA and SQIVND (reference sequence). The V end was cut by 4 bases, the J end by 1 base, with 10 bases between. This CDR3 comprises 14 residues. CDR3 DNA: TGTGCCAGTAGTACAAAACAGCGGAACACTGAAGCTTTCTTT. Translated: CASSTKQRNTEAFF.

The chain couples TRBV19 to TRBJ1-1, with 9 bases aligning to TRBD1. Germline V gene lookup returns CDR1 LNHDA and CDR2 SQIVND (reference sequence). The trim removed 4 bases at V and 5 bases at J, leaving 8 bases unmatched. The CDR3 runs 15 residues. The CDR3 DNA follows: TGTGCCAGTAGTAAAAGACGGGACAGGGTAACTGAAGCTTTCTTT. It encodes CASSKRRDRVTEAFF.

This clonotype was counted only a few times. The chain links TRBV7-9 to TRBJ2-7; D gene ambiguous. The V end was cut by 4 bases, the J end by 5 bases, with 12 bases between. The germline gives CDR1 SEHNR, CDR2 FQNEAQ (reference sequence). This CDR3 region has 13 residues. The CDR3 reads CASSSETLNEQYV. The CDR3 DNA follows: TGTGCCAGCAGCTCGGAGACCTTAAACGAGCAGTACGTC.

The chain employs TRBV27 and TRBJ2-2, with 7 bases identical to TRBD2. Germline-derived CDR1 and CDR2 are MNHEY and SMNVEV (reference sequence). V trimming: 4 bases; J trimming: 1 base; junction bases outside the gene matches: 6. This CDR3 is 16 amino acids long. DNA of the CDR3: TGTGCCAGCAGTTCCCGGGGAGGGAAGAACACCGGGGAGCTGTTTTTT. It yields the protein CASSSRGGKNTGELFF.

The CDR3, as DNA: TGTGCCAGCAGTTTCCCCCGAATGAGCGGCTATGGCTACACCTTC. This gives the protein CASSFPRMSGYGYTF. V is TRBV12-3 or TRBV12-4 and J is TRBJ1-2, with unresolved D. V lost 3 bases, J lost 4 bases, and 15 bases lay in between. The CDR3 totals 15 residues.

This clonotype was counted at least ten times. This rearrangement joins TRBV7-8 to TRBJ2-7; no firm D call. Germline CDR1 and CDR2: SGHVS and FQNEAQ. This CDR3 contains 13 residues. V was trimmed by 5 bases and J by 3 bases, leaving 11 bases between them. The chain's CDR3 is CASSRRQFYEQYV. CDR3 nucleotide sequence: TGTGCCAGCAGCCGCCGACAATTCTACGAGCAGTACGTC.

The V call is TRBV27, the J call TRBJ2-6, with unresolved D. The CDR3 is made up of 14 amino acids. CDR1 is MNHEY, CDR2 SMNVEV, per germline (reference sequence). V lost 6 bases and J 0 bases, leaving 6 bases between the germline ends. As DNA, the CDR3 is TGTGCCAGCAGCCACTCCTCTGGGGCCAACGTCCTGACTTTC. The encoded protein is CASSHSSGANVLTF.

The chain has TRBV4-1 and TRBJ1-5, with D maybe TRBD1 (5 bases). V was trimmed by 4 bases and J by 0 bases, leaving 16 bases between them. CDR1 is MGHRA and CDR2 is YSYEKL in the germline V gene. The CDR3 totals 17 residues. CDR3 sequence reads: CASSLPGGDYSNQPQHF. The CDR3 DNA is TGCGCCAGCAGCCTCCCGGGAGGGGACTATAGCAATCAGCCCCAGCATTTT.

This rearrangement joins TRBV5-1 to TRBJ1-2; D perhaps matches TRBD1 (6 bases). Trimming left V 2 bases short and J 3 bases short, with 14 bases between. This CDR3 comprises 15 residues. CDR1 is SGHRS, CDR2 YFSETQ, per germline. For the CDR3, the DNA is TGCGCCAGCAGCTTCTCCGGGACACTTGACTATGGCTACACCTTC. This translates into CASSFSGTLDYGYTF.

This clonotype was detected a few times. The rearrangement links TRBV4-1 to TRBJ1-1; D is ambiguous. This CDR3 has 15 amino acids. CDR1 and CDR2 (germline): MGHRA, YSYEKL. V lost 0 bases and J 10 bases, leaving 18 bases between the germline ends. DNA for the CDR3: TGCGCCAGCAGCCAAGAAGTCGGGTATAGGGATAGAGCTTTCTTT. This codes for CASSQEVGYRDRAFF.

The V gene is TRBV12-3 or TRBV12-4, the J gene TRBJ1-2; 8 positions match TRBD1. This CDR3 region has 16 residues. V trimming: 4 bases; J trimming: 5 bases; junction bases outside the gene matches: 12. CDR3 DNA sequence: TGTGCCAGCAGTTATGGACAGGGACACCCTTGGTATGGCTACACCTTC. Amino acids: CASSYGQGHPWYGYTF.

This clonotype has more than one count but fewer than ten. The gene calls are TRBV5-6 and TRBJ2-5; a weak D match, TRBD1 (5 bases). The germline V and J ends were trimmed by 3 bases and 3 bases, with 9 bases remaining between them. This CDR3 region has 13 residues. Germline V lookup: CDR1 SGHDT, CDR2 YYEEEE. The CDR3 reads CASSSDSEETQYF. The DNA of the CDR3 is TGTGCCAGCAGCTCTGACAGCGAAGAGACCCAGTACTTC.

The table lists this clonotype with a few counts. The J gene is TRBJ2-7, the V gene TRBV6-1, with D tentatively TRBD2 (6 bases). CDR1 and CDR2 from the germline V gene are MNHNS and SASEGT. V lost 7 bases to trimming and J lost 9 bases, with 13 bases between them. CDR3 length: 11 amino acids. The CDR3 is CASIGPEGQYF. DNA for the CDR3: TGTGCCAGCATCGGCCCGGAGGGGCAGTACTTC.

This clonotype occurred a few times. This rearrangement joins TRBV19 to TRBJ2-2; 8 nucleotides match TRBD1. Per the germline V gene, CDR1 is LNHDA and CDR2 is SQIVND (reference sequence). The CDR3 covers 15 residues. Trimming removed 5 bases from V and 7 bases from J; junction bases left unmatched: 9. The CDR3 region has the DNA TGTGCCAGTAGTCCAGACAGGGGACAAAACGGGGAGCTGTTTTTT. This gives the protein CASSPDRGQNGELFF.

This chain joins TRBV20-1 and TRBJ1-2; D may be TRBD1 (6 bases). Germline-derived CDR1 and CDR2 are DFQATT and SNEGSKA (reference sequence). The CDR3 consists of 16 residues. The V end lost 0 bases, the J end lost 5 bases, and 19 bases lay between the germline ends. This CDR3 reads CSARDDTGRVKYGYTF. Written as DNA, the CDR3 is TGCAGTGCTAGAGATGATACAGGGAGAGTTAAGTATGGCTACACCTTC.

V is TRBV5-1 and J is TRBJ2-5; TRBD1 aligns across 7 bases. CDR1 is SGHRS and CDR2 is YFSETQ in the germline V gene. This CDR3 contains 17 residues. J was trimmed by 0 bases and V by 5 bases; bases with no gene match: 13. The DNA for the CDR3 is TGCGCCAGCAGTTTTCTAGGGACAGCTGCGTACCAAGAGACCCAGTACTTC. Translated, it gives CASSFLGTAAYQETQYF. The full variable domain, rest sourced from reference TRBV5-1 and TRBJ2-5, is KAGVTQTPRYLIKTRGQQVTLSCSPISGHRSVSWYQQTPGQGLQFLFEYFSETQRNKGNFPGRFSGRQFSNSRSEMNVSTLELGDSALYLCASSFLGTAAYQETQYFGPGTRLLVL.